The next 7 T cell receptor beta chains were all read from a single sample in a study of blood T cell repertoires in COVID-19. Measured with immunoSEQ multiplex PCR; TCRdb has only the in-frame clones, and not every one. This table holds around 330,000 clones, roughly 90% found once. The sample comprised PBMCs or T cells enriched from blood (not recorded which). The source is a man in his sixties who had recovered from COVID-19.

The chain links TRBV3-1 (or the pseudogene TRBV3-2) to TRBJ1-2, with 9 bases matching TRBD1. The CDR3 has 13 amino acids. The germline V gene encodes CDR1 LGHDT and CDR2 YNNKEL (reference sequence). V lost 4 bases, J lost 6 bases, and 3 bases stayed unmatched. This chain's CDR3 is CASSPTGGHGYTF. The CDR3 coding sequence is TGTGCCAGCAGCCCCACAGGGGGCCATGGCTACACCTTC.

This clone was picked up one time. The chain is built from TRBV4-3 and TRBJ2-7, with TRBD2 matching 12 bases. The CDR3 runs to 11 residues. J was trimmed by 12 bases and V by 9 bases; bases with no gene match: 6. Looked up from germline, CDR1 is LGHNA and CDR2 is YSLEER. The CDR3 DNA follows: TGCGCCAGACTAGCGGGGGGCGATAGGTACTTC. It encodes CARLAGGDRYF.

This clone was seen a single time. This chain links TRBV7-3 with TRBJ1-2, with D unresolved. V lost 5 bases and J lost 7, with 14 bases in between. This CDR3 is built from 13 residues. Germline values: CDR1 SGHTA, CDR2 FQGTGA. The chain's CDR3 is CASSESRDGGYTF. The CDR3 DNA follows: TGTGCCAGCAGCGAAAGTCGGGATGGTGGCTACACCTTC.

V and J are TRBV19 and TRBJ2-1; TRBD1 aligns across 12 bases. This CDR3 is 14 amino acids long. CDR1 LNHDA and CDR2 SQIVND come from the germline V gene (reference sequence). V shed 4 bases, J shed 10 bases, and the junction held 5 bases outside the gene matches. DNA of the CDR3: TGTGCCAGTAGTAGGGACAGGGGGCGTGGGGAGCAGTTCTTC. It yields the protein CASSRDRGRGEQFF.

The rearrangement uses TRBV3-1 (or the pseudogene TRBV3-2) and TRBJ2-5, with D unresolved. Germline V gives CDR1 LGHDT, CDR2 YNNKEL (reference sequence). V was cut by 9 bases and J by 5 bases, with 13 bases left in between. This CDR3 has 12 residues. The CDR3 here is CARRTTEETQYF. The CDR3 nucleotides read TGTGCCAGGAGAACTACCGAGGAGACCCAGTACTTC.

V gene TRBV5-5 combines with J gene TRBJ1-1, with no clear D. The V end lost 6 bases, the J end lost 0 bases, and 15 bases lay between the germline ends. CDR1 and CDR2 (germline): SGHKS, YYEKEE (reference sequence). CDR3 length equals 15 residues. The CDR3 region is CASMWEGGVNTEAFF. The CDR3 region has the DNA TGTGCCAGCATGTGGGAGGGAGGAGTGAACACTGAAGCTTTCTTT.

The V gene is TRBV11-2, the J gene TRBJ2-1; TRBD1 might be the D (6 bases). Germline V gene lookup returns CDR1 SGHAT and CDR2 FQNNGV. V gave up 5 bases and J gave up 4 bases, with 12 bases separating them. The CDR3 length is 14 residues. The CDR3 spells CASSPTTGYNEQFF. For the CDR3, the DNA is TGTGCCAGCAGCCCAACGACAGGATACAATGAGCAGTTCTTC.